The 2 T cell receptor beta chains presented below share a single source sample, sequenced in a study of cytomegalovirus exposure and HLA in healthy donors. Some clones are missing from TCRdb's copy, which holds only in-frame ones; the method was immunoSEQ multiplex PCR. The repertoire holds about 220,000 clones, about 86% seen once, with around 2.6% in the top ten. The sample taken for sequencing was PBMCs. These receptors were obtained from a man between 18 and 29 years old in good health and CMV-seronegative.

As for this clone: Other DNA variants within this sample encode the same CDR3. The chain carries TRBV4-3 and TRBJ2-1; D may be TRBD2 (6 bases). From germline, CDR1 is LGHNA and CDR2 YSLEER. CDR3 size: 12 residues. With 0 bases removed from V and 9 bases from J, the gap between germline ends came to 6 bases. The CDR3 DNA reads TGCGCCAGCAGCCAAGAGGGGGGTGAGCAGTTCTTC. Its translation: CASSQEGGEQFF.

This rearrangement joins TRBV18 to TRBJ2-3; 8 nucleotides line up with TRBD2. Germline CDR1 and CDR2: KGHSH and LQKENI. J lost 0 bases, V lost 5 bases, and 1 base had no gene match. The CDR3 spans 14 residues. The CDR3 DNA follows: TGTGCCAGCTCATTAGCGGGGAGCACAGATACGCAGTATTTT. Residues: CASSLAGSTDTQYF.